These 27 T cell receptor beta chains share one sample of origin, sequenced in a study of memory CD4+ T cells and cytomegalovirus serostatus. Assay used: immunoSEQ multiplex PCR; TCRdb lists only in-frame clones, some missing. The sample holds approximately 53,000 clones, around 80% seen once. The sort gate was single viable CD3+CD4+CD8-CD45RO+ cells for memory CD4+ T cells. Sequencing was done on a sample of memory CD4+ T cells from blood. The origin of the receptors is an adult in good health and CMV-seronegative.

This sequence joins TRBV7-3 and TRBJ2-5, with D possibly matching TRBD2 (6 bases). The germline gives CDR1 SGHTA, CDR2 FQGTGA. Trimming cost V 4 bases and J 5 bases, with 14 bases left between them. This CDR3 contains 14 residues. CDR3 sequence reads: CASSSRDSPETQYF. CDR3 DNA sequence: TGTGCCAGCAGCTCCCGGGACTCGCCCGAGACCCAGTACTTC.

The rearrangement links TRBV7-8 to TRBJ2-2, with D possibly being TRBD2 (6 bases). V lost 2 bases and J 7 bases, leaving 14 bases between the germline ends. The germline V gene has CDR1 SGHVS and CDR2 FQNEAQ. This CDR3 has 15 amino acids. The CDR3 sequence is CASSLRRESNGELFF. As DNA, the CDR3 is TGTGCCAGCAGCTTACGGAGGGAGAGTAACGGGGAGCTGTTTTTT.

The chain employs TRBV20-1 and TRBJ1-2, with D hard to call. Germline V gene sequence: CDR1 DFQATT, CDR2 SNEGSKA (reference sequence). V lost 4 bases and J 6 bases, leaving 9 bases between the germline ends. The CDR3 length is 11 residues. CDR3 sequence reads: CSAIPGDGYTF. In DNA form, the CDR3 reads TGCAGTGCTATCCCCGGGGATGGCTACACCTTC.

The chain uses TRBV2 and TRBJ2-2; 9 bases line up with TRBD1. Germline-derived CDR1 and CDR2 are SNHLY and FYNNEI. With V trimmed by 3 bases and J by 7 bases, 6 bases remained unmatched. The CDR3 has 15 residues. The CDR3 nucleotides read TGTGCCAGCAGTGAGATACAGGGGGCTGGCGGGGAGCTGTTTTTT. This codes for CASSEIQGAGGELFF.

This clone has just a few counts. The J gene is TRBJ1-2, the V gene TRBV19, with a tentative D call TRBD1 (6 bases). The length of the CDR3 is 14 residues. Trimming removed 2 bases at V and 5 bases at J, with 12 bases between. Germline V gene data show CDR1 as LNHDA and CDR2 as SQIVND (reference sequence). The CDR3 DNA reads as TGTGCCAGTAGTATAACAGGGAGGAGGTATGGCTACACCTTC. Translating gives CASSITGRRYGYTF.

This chain links TRBV5-4 with TRBJ2-3; no definite D call. V shed 3 bases and J shed 2 bases, with 4 bases lying between them. Germline values: CDR1 SGHNT, CDR2 YYREEE (reference sequence). This CDR3 contains 12 residues. DNA for the CDR3: TGTGCCAGCAGCTCGACCACAGATACGCAGTATTTT. Translating gives CASSSTTDTQYF.

V and J are TRBV7-8 and TRBJ2-2, with D possibly called TRBD1 or TRBD2 (7 bases each). The CDR3 covers 15 residues. V lost 5 bases and J lost 5, with 15 bases in between. Germline CDR1 SGHVS, CDR2 FQNEAQ. The DNA for the CDR3 is TGTGCCAGCAGCCCCAGGGGGGGTTGGACCGGGGAGCTGTTTTTT. Its protein product is CASSPRGGWTGELFF. The full variable domain, with the rest looked up from reference TRBV7-8 and TRBJ2-2, is GAGVSQSPRYKVAKRGQDVALRCDPISGHVSLFWYQQALGQGPEFLTYFQNEAQLDKSGLPSDRFFAERPEGSVSTLKIQRTQQEDSAVYLCASSPRGGWTGELFFGEGSRLTVL.

The chain recombines TRBV18 with TRBJ1-1; D not certain. The ends were cut back, 3 bases at V and 0 bases at J, with 2 bases in the middle. The CDR3 has 12 amino acids. Germline V gene lookup returns CDR1 KGHSH and CDR2 LQKENI. This CDR3 reads CASSPMNTEAFF. CDR3 in DNA: TGTGCCAGCTCACCGATGAACACTGAAGCTTTCTTT.

This CDR3 is CASSLPLPGIHEQYF. DNA of the CDR3: TGTGCCAGCAGTTTACCCCTGCCAGGGATCCACGAGCAGTACTTC. This chain joins TRBV28 and TRBJ2-7, with D possibly TRBD1 on 5 matching bases. Trimming left V 2 bases short and J 5 bases short, with 16 bases between. CDR1 is MDHEN, CDR2 SYDVKM, per germline. This CDR3 spans 15 amino acids.

The V gene is TRBV29-1, the J gene TRBJ1-2; 7 positions match TRBD1. CDR1 and CDR2 from the germline V gene are SQVTM and ANQGSEA. The CDR3 is 12 residues long. The trim removed 6 bases at V and 5 bases at J, leaving 6 bases unmatched. Written as DNA, the CDR3 is TGCAGCGTCACCGACAGGGAGTATGGCTACACCTTC. Translated: CSVTDREYGYTF.

The chain couples TRBV6-1 to TRBJ1-2; a possible D gene is TRBD1 (5 bases). Per the germline V gene, CDR1 is MNHNS and CDR2 is SASEGT. Deletions cut 1 base from V and 8 bases from J, with 8 bases between. The CDR3 covers 12 residues. The CDR3 here is CASSEGGVGYTF. In nucleotides, the CDR3 is TGTGCCAGCAGTGAAGGGGGGGTGGGCTACACCTTC.

This clone is a singleton in its sample. This rearrangement joins TRBV27 to TRBJ2-4, with 12 bases fitting TRBD2. J lost 4 bases, V lost 5 bases, and 6 bases had no gene match. Germline assignment: CDR1 MNHEY and CDR2 SMNVEV (reference sequence). This CDR3 is built from 16 residues. The CDR3 reads CASSAPGLAGKNIQYF. The CDR3 nucleotides read TGTGCCAGCAGTGCCCCGGGACTAGCGGGTAAAAACATTCAGTACTTC.

This chain uses TRBV27 with TRBJ2-5; D ambiguous. Near its end, the DNA agrees better with TRBJ2-7, so the J call may be wrong. Per the germline V gene, CDR1 is MNHEY and CDR2 is SMNVEV (reference sequence). CDR3 size: 13 residues. The CDR3 loop is CASSLGQSYEQYF. The CDR3 nucleotides read TGTGCCAGCAGTTTAGGGCAGTCCTACGAGCAGTACTTC.

The count of this clone is one. The chain is built from TRBV7-2 and TRBJ1-1, with a weak D call TRBD1 (6 bases). V was trimmed by 4 bases and J by 7 bases, leaving 13 bases between them. Germline CDR1 and CDR2: SGHTA and FQGNSA. The CDR3 has 13 amino acids. Here the CDR3 DNA reads TGTGCCAGCAGCTCGCGACAGGTCGGTGAAGCTTTCTTT. It specifies CASSSRQVGEAFF.

This rearrangement joins TRBV5-1 to TRBJ2-3; 7 bases fit TRBD1. This CDR3 is 15 amino acids long. The trim removed 4 bases at V and 4 bases at J, leaving 9 bases unmatched. Germline V gene lookup returns CDR1 SGHRS and CDR2 YFSETQ. In nucleotides, the CDR3 is TGCGCCAGCAGCATAGACAGGGCCCCGCCAGATACGCAGTATTTT. Translated: CASSIDRAPPDTQYF.

This clone has only one observation. This chain connects TRBV6-6 to TRBJ1-1, with D hard to call. V shed 6 bases and J shed 1 base, with 6 bases lying between them. The CDR3 loop spans 12 amino acids. Germline V gene sequence: CDR1 MNHNY, CDR2 SVGAGI (reference sequence). For the CDR3, the DNA is TGTGCCAGCAGCTCGGGGAACACTGAAGCTTTCTTT. Amino acid sequence: CASSSGNTEAFF.

The chain combines TRBV6-5 with TRBJ1-5; D gene uncertain. CDR1 is MNHEY and CDR2 is SVGAGI in the germline V gene. The V and J ends lost 5 bases and 5 bases respectively, with 10 bases between them. The CDR3 sequence is 13 residues long. The chain's CDR3 is CASSGRVDQPQHF. For the CDR3, the DNA is TGTGCCAGCAGTGGTCGGGTTGATCAGCCCCAGCATTTT.

This clone is a singleton in its sample. The V call is TRBV4-1, the J call TRBJ1-3; possible D gene TRBD1, 5 bases. V gave up 0 bases and J gave up 11 bases, with 20 bases separating them. The CDR3 is 16 amino acids. Germline V gene sequence: CDR1 MGHRA, CDR2 YSYEKL. CDR3 in amino acids: CASSQDEPTAAGAIYF. CDR3 bases: TGCGCCAGCAGCCAAGATGAACCGACCGCGGCGGGGGCCATATATTTT.

This chain connects TRBV19 to TRBJ1-1, with 8 nucleotides matching TRBD1. There are 16 residues in the CDR3. V shed 3 bases and J 1 base; nucleotides not matched to a gene: 7. Per the germline V gene, CDR1 is LNHDA and CDR2 is SQIVND (reference sequence). CDR3 in amino acids: CASSIPRGTGNTEAFF. Here the CDR3 DNA reads TGTGCCAGTAGTATTCCTAGGGGGACAGGGAACACTGAAGCTTTCTTT.

The V gene is TRBV5-1, the J gene TRBJ1-3; tentative D call: TRBD1 (6 bases). Trimming took 4 bases from V and 0 from J, leaving 8 bases between them. This CDR3 is 14 amino acids long. CDR1 and CDR2 (germline): SGHRS, YFSETQ. The CDR3 reads CASSEGGSGNTIYF. CDR3 nucleotides: TGCGCCAGCAGCGAAGGGGGCTCTGGAAACACCATATATTTT.

This clone was found once. Other DNA variants within this sample encode the same CDR3. J is TRBJ1-4 and V is TRBV27; tentatively, D is TRBD1 (5 bases). Trimming cost V 3 bases and J 8 bases, with 10 bases left between them. The CDR3 has 13 residues. In germline, CDR1 is MNHEY, CDR2 SMNVEV (reference sequence). The CDR3 bases are TGTGCCAGCAGTTTTAGGGGTCAGGAAAAACTGTTTTTT. It translates to CASSFRGQEKLFF.

This chain connects TRBV6-1 to TRBJ2-7, with D perhaps TRBD1 (6 bases). Between the trimmed V and J ends, which lost 8 bases and 0 bases, there was a span of 11 bases. Germline loops: CDR1 MNHNS, CDR2 SASEGT. This CDR3 region has 13 residues. The CDR3 coding sequence is TGTGCCAGCCGACAGGATAGCTCCTACGAGCAGTACTTC. It specifies CASRQDSSYEQYF.

The J gene is TRBJ2-5, the V gene TRBV27, with 8 bases that match TRBD1. The V gene's germline CDR1 is MNHEY and CDR2 SMNVEV (reference sequence). CDR3 length: 16 amino acids. Trimming at V came to 4 bases and at J to 5 bases, leaving 12 bases not matched to a gene. CDR3 sequence reads: CASSSPVAGGSETQYF. CDR3 coding DNA: TGTGCCAGCAGTTCCCCGGTGGCAGGGGGCAGTGAGACCCAGTACTTC.

This chain connects TRBV4-2 to TRBJ2-7; 9 nucleotides agree with TRBD1. V dropped 1 base and J dropped 6; count of bases not matched to a gene: 7. Germline V CDR1 and CDR2: LGHNA, YNFKEQ. There are 15 residues in the CDR3. This CDR3 reads CASSQAAGQGVEQYF. CDR3 DNA sequence: TGTGCCAGCAGCCAAGCTGCGGGACAGGGTGTCGAGCAGTACTTC.

V and J are TRBV11-1 and TRBJ1-3; D uncertain. V gave up 8 bases and J gave up 0 bases, with 2 bases separating them. Germline V gives CDR1 SGHAT, CDR2 FQDESV (reference sequence). The CDR3 runs to 11 residues. This chain's CDR3 is CASLSGNTIYF. As DNA, the CDR3 is TGTGCCAGCCTCTCTGGAAACACCATATATTTT.

The V call is TRBV7-8, the J call TRBJ2-7, with 8 nucleotides matching TRBD2. Trimming cost V 1 base and J 5 bases; bases outside gene matches: 10. Germline loops: CDR1 SGHVS, CDR2 FQNEAQ. CDR3 size: 16 residues. CDR3 bases: TGTGCCAGCAGCTTAGTCCGGGGGGTTAGCGGGAACGAGCAGTACTTC. Protein sequence: CASSLVRGVSGNEQYF.

This clone was seen a single time. The CDR3 DNA is TGTGCCAGCAGCAAAGATGTACAGGGGGGCAATCAGCCCCAGCATTTT. Residues: CASSKDVQGGNQPQHF. This chain joins TRBV21-1 and TRBJ1-5; TRBD1, the table's D call, was not compared with the DNA. TRBV21-1 has pseudogene status. The CDR3 is 16 residues long.